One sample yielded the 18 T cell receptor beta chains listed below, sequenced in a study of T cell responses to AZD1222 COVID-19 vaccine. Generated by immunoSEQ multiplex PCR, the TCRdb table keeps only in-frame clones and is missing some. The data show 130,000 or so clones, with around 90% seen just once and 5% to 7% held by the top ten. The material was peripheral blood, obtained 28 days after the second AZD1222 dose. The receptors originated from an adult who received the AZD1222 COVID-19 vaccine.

The chain's CDR3 is CASSEAVWTGREKLFF. The DNA for the CDR3 is TGTGCCAGCAGTGAAGCGGTGTGGACAGGACGTGAAAAACTGTTTTTT. The chain couples TRBV6-1 to TRBJ1-4; TRBD1 aligns across 7 bases. Germline V CDR1 and CDR2: MNHNS, SASEGT. The CDR3 has 16 amino acids. V shed 0 bases, J shed 7 bases, and the junction held 8 bases outside the gene matches.

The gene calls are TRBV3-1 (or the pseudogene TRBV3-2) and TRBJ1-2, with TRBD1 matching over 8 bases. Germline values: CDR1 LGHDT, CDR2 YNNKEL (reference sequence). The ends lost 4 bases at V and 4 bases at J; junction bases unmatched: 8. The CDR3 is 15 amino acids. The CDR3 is CASSPNRGVGYGYTF. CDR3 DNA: TGTGCCAGCAGCCCGAACAGGGGGGTGGGCTATGGCTACACCTTC.

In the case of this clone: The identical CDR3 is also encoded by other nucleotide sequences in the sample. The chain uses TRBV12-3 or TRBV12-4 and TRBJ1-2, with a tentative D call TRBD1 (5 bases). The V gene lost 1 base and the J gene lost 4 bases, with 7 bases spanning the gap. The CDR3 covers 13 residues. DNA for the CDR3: TGTGCCAGCAGTTTAGGGGACTCCTATGGCTACACCTTC. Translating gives CASSLGDSYGYTF.

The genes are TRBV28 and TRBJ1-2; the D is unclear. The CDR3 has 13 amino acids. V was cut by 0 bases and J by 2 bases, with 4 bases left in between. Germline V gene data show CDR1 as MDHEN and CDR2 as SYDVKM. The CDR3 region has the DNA TGTGCCAGCAGTTTATGGGGGAACTATGGCTACACCTTC. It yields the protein CASSLWGNYGYTF.

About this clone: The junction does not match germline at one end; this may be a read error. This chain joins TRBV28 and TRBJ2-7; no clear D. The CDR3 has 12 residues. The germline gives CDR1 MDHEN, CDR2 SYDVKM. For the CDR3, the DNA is TGTGCCAGCAGTTGGACCCCATACTCCTCCTTCTTC. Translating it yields CASSWTPYSSFF.

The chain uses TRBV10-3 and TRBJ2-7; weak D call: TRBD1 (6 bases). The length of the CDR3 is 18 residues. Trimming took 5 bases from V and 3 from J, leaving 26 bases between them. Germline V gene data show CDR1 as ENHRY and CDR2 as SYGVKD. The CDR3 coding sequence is TGTGCCATCAGTACTTCTCTCCGGGACATCACGCTGGGCTACGAGCAGTACTTC. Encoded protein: CAISTSLRDITLGYEQYF.

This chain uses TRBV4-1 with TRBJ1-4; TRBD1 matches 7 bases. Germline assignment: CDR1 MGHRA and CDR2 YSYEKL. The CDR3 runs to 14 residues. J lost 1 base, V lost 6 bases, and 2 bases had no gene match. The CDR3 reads CASRQGLTNEKLFF. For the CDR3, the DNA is TGCGCCAGCAGACAGGGGCTAACTAATGAAAAACTGTTTTTT.

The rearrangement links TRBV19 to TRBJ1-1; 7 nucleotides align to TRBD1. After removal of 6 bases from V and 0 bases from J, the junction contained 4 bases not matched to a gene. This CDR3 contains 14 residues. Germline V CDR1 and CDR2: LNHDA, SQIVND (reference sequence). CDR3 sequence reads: CASRLTGVNTEAFF. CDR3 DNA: TGTGCCAGTAGACTCACAGGGGTGAACACTGAAGCTTTCTTT.

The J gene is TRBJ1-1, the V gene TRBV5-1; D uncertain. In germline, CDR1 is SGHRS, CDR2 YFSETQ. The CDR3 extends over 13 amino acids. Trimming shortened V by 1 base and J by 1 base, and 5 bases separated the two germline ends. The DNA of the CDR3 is TGCGCCAGCAGCTTGACGGCGAACACTGAAGCTTTCTTT. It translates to CASSLTANTEAFF. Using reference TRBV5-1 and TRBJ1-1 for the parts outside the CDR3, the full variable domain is KAGVTQTPRYLIKTRGQQVTLSCSPISGHRSVSWYQQTPGQGLQFLFEYFSETQRNKGNFPGRFSGRQFSNSRSEMNVSTLELGDSALYLCASSLTANTEAFFGQGTRLTVV.

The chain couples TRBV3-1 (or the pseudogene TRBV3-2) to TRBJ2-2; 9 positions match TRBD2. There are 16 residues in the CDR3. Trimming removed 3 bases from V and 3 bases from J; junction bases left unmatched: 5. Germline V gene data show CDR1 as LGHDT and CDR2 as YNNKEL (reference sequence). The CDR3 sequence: CASSHWAGGDTGELFF. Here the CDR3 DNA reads TGTGCCAGCAGCCATTGGGCGGGAGGGGACACCGGGGAGCTGTTTTTT.

This chain's CDR3 is CASSQGQAKNIQYF. CDR3 nucleotide sequence: TGCGCCAGCAGCCAAGGACAGGCCAAAAACATTCAGTACTTC. The chain couples TRBV4-1 to TRBJ2-4; a weak D match, TRBD1 (5 bases). From germline, CDR1 is MGHRA and CDR2 YSYEKL. V was pared by 1 base and J by 1 base, with 5 bases between. The CDR3 covers 14 residues.

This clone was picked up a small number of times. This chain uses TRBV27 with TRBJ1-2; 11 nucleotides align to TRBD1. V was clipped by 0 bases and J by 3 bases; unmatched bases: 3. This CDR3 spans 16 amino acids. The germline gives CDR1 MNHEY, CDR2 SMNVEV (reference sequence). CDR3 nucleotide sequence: TGTGCCAGCAGTTTATCGCGGGGACAGGGGGACTATGGCTACACCTTC. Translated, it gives CASSLSRGQGDYGYTF.

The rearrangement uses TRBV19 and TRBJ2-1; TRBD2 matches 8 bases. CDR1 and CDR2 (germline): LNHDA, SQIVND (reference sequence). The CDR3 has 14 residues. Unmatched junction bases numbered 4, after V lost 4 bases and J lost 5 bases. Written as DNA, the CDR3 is TGTGCCAGTAGTACCTCGGGGGGGCACAATGAGCAGTTCTTC. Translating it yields CASSTSGGHNEQFF.

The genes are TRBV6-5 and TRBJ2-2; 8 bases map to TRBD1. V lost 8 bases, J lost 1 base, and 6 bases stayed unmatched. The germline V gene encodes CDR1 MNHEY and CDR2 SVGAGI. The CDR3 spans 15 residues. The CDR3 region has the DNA TGTGCCAGCTCCACCGGGACAGGGAACACCGGGGAGCTGTTTTTT. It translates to CASSTGTGNTGELFF.

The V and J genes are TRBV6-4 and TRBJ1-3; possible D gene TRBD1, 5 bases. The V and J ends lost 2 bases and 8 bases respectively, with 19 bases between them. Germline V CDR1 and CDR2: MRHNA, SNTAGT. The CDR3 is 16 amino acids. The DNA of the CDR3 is TGTGCCAGCAGTGACCCTACCGGGACCCTGTGGCACACCATATATTTT. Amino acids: CASSDPTGTLWHTIYF.

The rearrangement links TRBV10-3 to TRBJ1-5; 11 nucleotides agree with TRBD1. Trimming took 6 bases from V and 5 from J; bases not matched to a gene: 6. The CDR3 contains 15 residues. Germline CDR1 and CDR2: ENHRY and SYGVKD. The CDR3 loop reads CAIRPGQGEDQPQHF. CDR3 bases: TGTGCCATCAGACCGGGACAGGGGGAGGATCAGCCCCAGCATTTT.

The CDR3 DNA reads as TGTGCCAGCAGCCCTAAACTAGCGGGGGGAGGGAAAGAGACCCAGTACTTC. Translation gives CASSPKLAGGGKETQYF. This chain links TRBV3-1 (or the pseudogene TRBV3-2) with TRBJ2-5, with 12 bases aligning to TRBD2. CDR1 LGHDT and CDR2 YNNKEL come from the germline V gene (reference sequence). The CDR3 runs to 17 residues. Trimming took 4 bases from V and 3 from J; bases not matched to a gene: 9.

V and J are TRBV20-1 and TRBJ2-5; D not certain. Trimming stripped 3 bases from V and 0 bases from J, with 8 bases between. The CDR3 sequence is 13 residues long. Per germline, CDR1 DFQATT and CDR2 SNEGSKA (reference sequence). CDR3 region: CSASWVNQETQYF. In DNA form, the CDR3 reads TGCAGTGCTAGTTGGGTGAACCAAGAGACCCAGTACTTC.